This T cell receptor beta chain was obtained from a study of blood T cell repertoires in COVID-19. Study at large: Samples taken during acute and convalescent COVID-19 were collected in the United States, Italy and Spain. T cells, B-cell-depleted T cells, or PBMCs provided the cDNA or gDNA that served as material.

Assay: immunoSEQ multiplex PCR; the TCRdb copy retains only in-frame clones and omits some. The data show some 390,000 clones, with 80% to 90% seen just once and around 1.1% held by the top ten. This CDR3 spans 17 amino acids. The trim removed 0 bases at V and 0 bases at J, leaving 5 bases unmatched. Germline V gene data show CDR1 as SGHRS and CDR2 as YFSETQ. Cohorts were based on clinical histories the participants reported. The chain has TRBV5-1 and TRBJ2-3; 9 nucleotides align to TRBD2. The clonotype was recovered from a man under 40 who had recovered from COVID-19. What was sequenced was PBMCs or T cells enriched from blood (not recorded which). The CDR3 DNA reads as TGCGCCAGCAGCTTGGGTTCTAGCGGGACTAGCACAGATACGCAGTATTTT. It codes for CASSLGSSGTSTDTQYF.